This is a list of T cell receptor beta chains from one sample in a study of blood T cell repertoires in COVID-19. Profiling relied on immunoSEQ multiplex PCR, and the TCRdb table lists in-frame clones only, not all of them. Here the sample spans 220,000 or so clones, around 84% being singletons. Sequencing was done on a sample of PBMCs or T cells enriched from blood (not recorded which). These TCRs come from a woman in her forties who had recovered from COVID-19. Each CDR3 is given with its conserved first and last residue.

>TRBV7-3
CASSLLIGGGELFF
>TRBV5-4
CASSLGDRVHGYTF
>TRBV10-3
CAIRGEVGEKLFF
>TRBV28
CASNFGTGATNYGYTF
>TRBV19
CASSIELSYEQFF
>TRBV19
CASSKTGVRDTGELFF
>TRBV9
CASSLHGQSGQPQHF
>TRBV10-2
CASSLATTGELFF
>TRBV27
CASSSILAGGTETQYF
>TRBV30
CAWLASQAMVTF
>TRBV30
CAWNRGLGTEAFF
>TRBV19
CASTRGSGYEQYF
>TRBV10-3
CAISDRGNTNEKLFF
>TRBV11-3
CASSAPGLAGQETQYF
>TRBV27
CASSFGRSSYNSPLHF
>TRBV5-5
CASSLNRGREKKLFF
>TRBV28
CASSSPGQGMEKLFF
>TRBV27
CASSPGPRSYNEQFF
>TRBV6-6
CASSSPAASYNEQFF
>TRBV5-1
CASSLGLAGGTSEQFF
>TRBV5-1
CASSSGLAGSAQYF
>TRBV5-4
CASSSTGLANYGYTF
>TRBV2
CASSEVGSRTGELFF
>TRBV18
CASSPLGDYGYTF